This passage covers 17 T cell receptor beta chains from one sample sequenced in a study of vaccination and CD4 T cells after COVID-19. Their target antigens are unknown. The treatment: approximately nine-day PBMC culture with coronavirus spike peptide pools or control peptides (ViraFEST assay). An Oncomine TCR Beta short-read assay was used to sequence the DNA from cultured CD4+ T cells. Using its own MiXCR run on the PCR reads, TCRdb lists one record per CDR3 protein. In the table there are approximately 19,000 distinct CDR3 sequences, 40% to 65% of which are singletons. Sequencing was performed on CD4+ T cells from blood, cultured in vitro, taken before SARS-CoV-2 vaccination. The receptors stem from a human donor who had recovered from COVID-19.

The V call is TRBV5-1, the J call TRBJ1-2, with 12 bases lining up with TRBD1. The V gene end was trimmed by 3 bases and the J gene end by 4 bases; junction bases not matched to a gene: 10. The CDR3 consists of 17 residues. Germline-derived CDR1 and CDR2 are SGHRS and YFSETQ. CDR3 in DNA: TGCGCCAGCAGCTCACGCGGGACAGGGGGCGAGGGCTATGGCTACACCTTC. Translated, it gives CASSSRGTGGEGYGYTF.

This clonotype was observed a handful of times. The CDR3 DNA follows: TGTGCCAGCAGTCAGGTTGTAGGGTATGGCTACACCTTC. Amino acid sequence: CASSQVVGYGYTF. The chain is built from TRBV27 and TRBJ1-2; D ambiguous. The germline CDR1 and CDR2 sequences are MNHEY and SMNVEV (reference sequence). The CDR3 consists of 13 residues. The V gene lost 5 bases and the J gene lost 5 bases, with 12 bases spanning the gap.

The chain uses TRBV20-1 and TRBJ2-5, with 8 nucleotides matching TRBD1. The length of the CDR3 is 16 residues. Germline V gene lookup returns CDR1 DFQATT and CDR2 SNEGSKA (reference sequence). The ends lost 1 base at V and 5 bases at J; junction bases unmatched: 12. The CDR3 reads CSARVPGGATTETQYF. CDR3 DNA: TGCAGTGCTAGAGTTCCAGGGGGCGCAACCACCGAGACCCAGTACTTC.

The gene calls are TRBV20-1 and TRBJ2-5; TRBD1 matches 8 bases. V was clipped by 7 bases and J by 0 bases; unmatched bases: 19. The V gene's germline CDR1 is DFQATT and CDR2 SNEGSKA (reference sequence). The CDR3 runs to 18 residues. As DNA, the CDR3 is TGCAGTGGGAGCGGAGACAGGGGATCGGACCTGTACCAAGAGACCCAGTACTTC. Amino acids: CSGSGDRGSDLYQETQYF.

The chain uses TRBV7-6 and TRBJ1-1; D not certain. CDR3 length equals 16 residues. V was cut by 3 bases and J by 0 bases, with 14 bases left in between. The germline gives CDR1 SGHVS, CDR2 FNYEAQ. CDR3 in DNA: TGTGCCAGCAGCTTTAACTCCGGAGGAGTGAACACTGAAGCTTTCTTT. Its protein product is CASSFNSGGVNTEAFF.

CDR3 DNA: TGTGCCAGCAGTCCTACAAACGGAGATCAGCCCCAGCATTTT. Its protein product is CASSPTNGDQPQHF. The rearrangement uses TRBV28 and TRBJ1-5; no clear D gene. Looked up from germline, CDR1 is MDHEN and CDR2 is SYDVKM. V lost 5 bases to trimming and J lost 5 bases, with 13 bases between them. The CDR3 has 14 residues.

This chain uses TRBV6-1 with TRBJ1-6; no reliable D call. The CDR3 has 14 residues. CDR1 is MNHNS and CDR2 is SASEGT in the germline V gene. V shed 5 bases and J shed 10 bases, with 15 bases lying between them. The CDR3 loop is CASSLSREGSPLHF. The CDR3 nucleotides read TGTGCCAGCAGTCTGTCCCGGGAAGGCTCACCCCTCCACTTT.

The V and J genes are TRBV20-1 and TRBJ2-7, with D possibly being TRBD2 (6 bases). CDR1 and CDR2 from the germline V gene are DFQATT and SNEGSKA (reference sequence). There are 15 residues in the CDR3. V was pared by 5 bases and J by 1 base, with 18 bases between. Here the CDR3 reads CSAGTFGGGSYEQYF. CDR3 bases: TGCAGTGCTGGAACATTTGGAGGAGGGTCCTACGAGCAGTACTTC.

This clonotype was seen a handful of times. J is TRBJ2-7 and V is TRBV20-1; D is unclear. The ends were cut back, 0 bases at V and 7 bases at J, with 13 bases in the middle. Germline CDR1 is DFQATT and CDR2 is SNEGSKA (reference sequence). The CDR3 runs 13 residues. The CDR3 spells CSARDYRVSEQYF. CDR3 DNA sequence: TGCAGTGCTAGAGATTATAGGGTTTCTGAGCAGTACTTC.

The chain uses TRBV6-5 and TRBJ1-6; TRBD1 matches at 7 bases. The V gene end was trimmed by 2 bases and the J gene end by 0 bases; junction bases not matched to a gene: 4. Germline V lookup: CDR1 MNHEY, CDR2 SVGAGI. The CDR3 totals 17 residues. CDR3 region: CASSYQGGASYNSPLHF. The CDR3 DNA reads as TGTGCCAGCAGTTACCAGGGGGGCGCCTCCTATAATTCACCCCTCCACTTT.

The chain couples TRBV6-1 to TRBJ1-6, with TRBD1 matching over 10 bases. CDR3 length equals 15 residues. Germline values: CDR1 MNHNS, CDR2 SASEGT. J lost 10 bases, V lost 2 bases, and 5 bases had no gene match. CDR3: CASSELGTGESPLHF. The CDR3 coding sequence is TGTGCCAGCAGTGAACTGGGGACAGGGGAATCACCCCTCCACTTT.

A single count supports this clonotype. V is TRBV29-1 and J is TRBJ2-7, with TRBD2 identical over 7 bases. Losses at the gene ends were 5 bases for V and 3 bases for J; bases not matched to a gene: 7. The germline V gene encodes CDR1 SQVTM and CDR2 ANQGSEA. This CDR3 region has 13 residues. CDR3 bases: TGCAGCGTTAAGTCCTTAGCGGGCTACGAGCAGTACTTC. It codes for CSVKSLAGYEQYF.

In the case of this clonotype: With a much larger clone just one base away, this may be a read error. CDR3: CASSLWGNQPQHF. CDR3 nucleotide sequence: TGTGCCAGCAGTTTATGGGGCAATCAGCCCCAGCATTTT. The chain uses TRBV12-3 or TRBV12-4 and TRBJ1-5; D unresolved. Trimming took off 2 bases at V and 2 bases at J, with 4 bases between the two ends. The CDR3 has 13 amino acids.

This clonotype turned up a few times. The chain recombines TRBV7-9 with TRBJ1-1; D might be TRBD1 (6 bases). Germline-derived CDR1 and CDR2 are SEHNR and FQNEAQ (reference sequence). Trimming removed 3 bases at V and 2 bases at J, with 13 bases between. The CDR3 covers 15 residues. For the CDR3, the DNA is TGTGCCAGCAGCTTGATCCAGGGGACCAACACTGAAGCTTTCTTT. Residues: CASSLIQGTNTEAFF.

The chain's CDR3 is CSASYGASGDEQYF. DNA for the CDR3: TGCAGTGCTAGTTATGGGGCTAGCGGGGACGAGCAGTACTTC. The V and J genes are TRBV20-1 and TRBJ2-7; 9 bases match TRBD2. CDR3 size: 14 residues. Germline CDR1 and CDR2: DFQATT and SNEGSKA (reference sequence). Trimming took 3 bases from V and 5 from J; bases not matched to a gene: 8.

V and J are TRBV7-9 and TRBJ1-2; unclear D gene. The CDR3 has 13 residues. Germline V gives CDR1 SEHNR, CDR2 FQNEAQ (reference sequence). V was trimmed by 4 bases and J by 9 bases, leaving 15 bases between them. The CDR3 is CASSSLGGWSYTF. As DNA, the CDR3 is TGTGCCAGCAGCTCCCTGGGCGGATGGAGCTACACCTTC.

The table lists this clonotype with a few counts. This chain uses TRBV19 with TRBJ1-1, with D uncertain. Between the trimmed V and J ends, which lost 3 bases and 4 bases, there was a span of 9 bases. Germline V gives CDR1 LNHDA, CDR2 SQIVND (reference sequence). The CDR3 contains 13 residues. Here the CDR3 DNA reads TGTGCCAGTAGTATGCGGGGTACCACTGAAGCTTTCTTT. Residues: CASSMRGTTEAFF.